These 19 T cell receptor beta chains were sequenced from one sample in a study of T cell repertoires in cytomegalovirus infection (dated by TCRdb to about 2019). TCRdb records Illumina HiSeq 1500 as the sequencer. The raw public data were reprocessed by TCRdb itself: fastp quality trimming at Q25, MiXCR clonotype calling, in-frame beta chains only. Each CDR3 protein appears once, grouped with its most common genes and DNA. This sample holds about 220,000 distinct CDR3 sequences; around 40% were observed only once. Around 64% of the sample is held by the ten biggest clonotypes. No antigen has been assigned to these receptors. Reading the label with the study, this specimen's treatment or condition is: in vitro stimulation with specific CMV peptide epitopes to enrich CMV-specific T cells. The material was CD8+ T cells from cultured PBMCs, obtained from culture after CMV antigen stimulation. The receptor set was obtained from a human donor in good health (CMV status not recorded). Some clones in this sample may be carry-over from other donors' samples.

This rearrangement joins TRBV7-9 to TRBJ2-2, with unresolved D. The CDR3 consists of 11 residues. V shed 6 bases and J shed 6 bases, with 5 bases lying between them. Germline V gene lookup returns CDR1 SEHNR and CDR2 FQNEAQ (reference sequence). As DNA, the CDR3 is TGTGCCAGCAGGCTGGCCGGGGAGCTGTTTTTT. Its translation: CASRLAGELFF.

This clonotype was recorded at least ten times. The chain couples TRBV27 to TRBJ2-5; 10 bases agree with TRBD1. V shed 2 bases and J 5 bases; nucleotides not matched to a gene: 11. Looked up from germline, CDR1 is MNHEY and CDR2 is SMNVEV (reference sequence). The CDR3 has 17 amino acids. For the CDR3, the DNA is TGTGCCAGCAGTTTAAGCCCTCGACAGGGGGCTAGGGAGACCCAGTACTTC. Translated: CASSLSPRQGARETQYF.

This clonotype was seen only a few times. CDR3 bases: TGTGCCAGCAGAGAGGGACAGGGACAGACCTACGAGCAGTACTTC. Residues: CASREGQGQTYEQYF. The chain couples TRBV2 to TRBJ2-7; 9 positions match TRBD1. Germline values: CDR1 SNHLY, CDR2 FYNNEI. Unmatched junction bases numbered 8, after V lost 6 bases and J lost 2 bases. The CDR3 extends over 15 amino acids.

V and J are TRBV2 and TRBJ1-5, with D perhaps TRBD1 (6 bases). V shed 6 bases and J shed 5 bases, with 17 bases lying between them. Per the germline V gene, CDR1 is SNHLY and CDR2 is FYNNEI. This CDR3 is 15 amino acids long. CDR3 sequence reads: CASRENRAIDQPQHF. In DNA form, the CDR3 reads TGTGCCAGCAGGGAGAACAGGGCCATCGATCAGCCCCAGCATTTT.

The chain carries TRBV9 and TRBJ2-7; D is possibly TRBD2 (5 bases). This CDR3 comprises 14 residues. Trimming shortened V by 0 bases and J by 4 bases, and 11 bases separated the two germline ends. Germline lookup yields CDR1 SGDLS and CDR2 YYNGEE. Here the CDR3 DNA reads TGTGCCAGCAGCGTAGGCGGGCCCTCGTACGAGCAGTACTTC. Its protein product is CASSVGGPSYEQYF.

This clonotype has just a few counts. The genes are TRBV6-5 and TRBJ2-2; D possibly uses TRBD1 or TRBD2 (5 bases each). V was shortened by 3 bases and J by 5 bases, with 7 bases between the two germline ends. The CDR3 covers 13 residues. The germline gives CDR1 MNHEY, CDR2 SVGAGI. The CDR3, as DNA: TGTGCCAGCAGTTATGGGGGTACCGGGGAGCTGTTTTTT. It is translated as CASSYGGTGELFF.

This clonotype showed up many times. The chain is built from TRBV7-2 and TRBJ2-2, with TRBD2 matching over 10 bases. This CDR3 has 18 residues. Germline-derived CDR1 and CDR2 are SGHTA and FQGNSA. The V and J ends lost 0 bases and 1 base, in that order; junction bases with no gene match: 5. The CDR3 DNA sequence: TGTGCCAGCAGCTTAGCCGGAATAGCGGGAGGGAACACCGGGGAGCTGTTTTTT. Its protein is CASSLAGIAGGNTGELFF.

The chain uses TRBV3-1 and TRBJ2-7; D call uncertain. V was pared by 4 bases and J by 4 bases, with 8 bases between. The CDR3 spans 12 residues. Germline V gene lookup returns CDR1 LGHDT and CDR2 YNNKEL (reference sequence). CDR3 region: CASSPTTYEQYF. CDR3 DNA sequence: TGTGCCAGCAGCCCAACCACTTACGAGCAGTACTTC.

This clonotype was picked up a small number of times. CDR3 in DNA: TGTGCCAGCAGCGTAGGGGGGGGTGCCTACAATGAGCAGTTCTTC. Translated, it gives CASSVGGGAYNEQFF. The chain is built from TRBV9 and TRBJ2-1; 7 positions agree with TRBD2. Germline values: CDR1 SGDLS, CDR2 YYNGEE. V was clipped by 0 bases and J by 2 bases; unmatched bases: 2. The CDR3 contains 15 residues.

This rearrangement joins TRBV27 to TRBJ2-1; 9 positions match TRBD2. The trim removed 2 bases at V and 8 bases at J, leaving 10 bases unmatched. Germline V gene lookup returns CDR1 MNHEY and CDR2 SMNVEV (reference sequence). The CDR3 contains 16 residues. The CDR3 bases are TGTGCCAGCAGTTTAAGCGTGGCTAGCGGGGTGGATGAGCAGTTCTTC. It translates to CASSLSVASGVDEQFF.

In its sample, this clonotype was seen a few times. The chain combines TRBV20-1 with TRBJ2-7; 9 nucleotides align to TRBD1. The germline CDR1 and CDR2 sequences are DFQATT and SNEGSKA (reference sequence). This CDR3 is 15 amino acids long. V shed 3 bases, J shed 3 bases, and the junction held 9 bases outside the gene matches. CDR3 sequence: CSARGRDRVFYEQYF. CDR3 bases: TGCAGTGCTAGGGGCCGGGACAGGGTCTTCTACGAGCAGTACTTC.

The chain carries TRBV15 and TRBJ2-1; 12 nucleotides match TRBD2. Trimming removed 3 bases from V and 8 bases from J; junction bases left unmatched: 11. The CDR3 covers 17 residues. Germline values: CDR1 LNHNV, CDR2 YYDKDF (reference sequence). Written as DNA, the CDR3 is TGTGCCACCAGCAGCCCCGGGACTAGCGGGTCCGGCCATGAGCAGTTCTTC. Protein product: CATSSPGTSGSGHEQFF.

CDR3 nucleotide sequence: TGTGCCATCAGCCCCTACGAGGGGGCCTCGTTTCCACTAAGCACAGATACGCAGTATTTT. The encoded protein is CAISPYEGASFPLSTDTQYF. This chain connects TRBV10-3 to TRBJ2-3; 7 nucleotides agree with TRBD1. CDR3 size: 20 residues. With 6 bases clipped from V and 0 bases from J, the junction kept 21 bases outside the gene matches. Germline V gene lookup returns CDR1 ENHRY and CDR2 SYGVKD.

This clonotype turned up a few times. The rearrangement links TRBV6-1 to TRBJ2-7, with D maybe TRBD1 (6 bases). The CDR3 has 14 residues. Trimming took off 6 bases at V and 2 bases at J, with 14 bases between the two ends. The germline V gene encodes CDR1 MNHNS and CDR2 SASEGT. CDR3 sequence (DNA): TGTGCCAGCAGAGGAGGACAGCTGACCTACGAGCAGTACTTC. It specifies CASRGGQLTYEQYF.

The V call is TRBV10-3, the J call TRBJ1-5; D call uncertain. Germline-derived CDR1 and CDR2 are ENHRY and SYGVKD. The CDR3 has 14 amino acids. V was trimmed by 0 bases and J by 0 bases, leaving 3 bases between them. The CDR3 sequence: CAISESGSNQPQHF. The CDR3 bases are TGTGCCATCAGTGAGTCTGGTAGCAATCAGCCCCAGCATTTT.

The chain joins TRBV9 to TRBJ2-3, with TRBD2 identical over 14 bases. The CDR3 runs 17 residues. Germline V gene sequence: CDR1 SGDLS, CDR2 YYNGEE. Losses at the gene ends were 3 bases for V and 4 bases for J; bases not matched to a gene: 7. In DNA, the CDR3 is TGTGCCAGCAGCGCCAGCGGGACTAGCGGGAGCGCAGATACGCAGTATTTT. This gives the protein CASSASGTSGSADTQYF.

The genes are TRBV6-1 and TRBJ2-7; 7 bases map to TRBD1. CDR3 size: 15 residues. The V gene end was trimmed by 6 bases and the J gene end by 4 bases; junction bases not matched to a gene: 12. The V gene's germline CDR1 is MNHNS and CDR2 SASEGT. The CDR3, as DNA: TGTGCCAGCAGCGCTACCGGGACAGCCCTTTACGAGCAGTACTTC. As protein: CASSATGTALYEQYF.

This clonotype was counted between two and nine times. The gene calls are TRBV7-8 and TRBJ2-4; 8 bases map to TRBD2. CDR1 and CDR2 from the germline V gene are SGHVS and FQNEAQ. V lost 5 bases to trimming and J lost 8 bases; unmatched junction nucleotides: 14. The CDR3 extends over 16 amino acids. The CDR3 here is CASSPRGGGGLDIQYF. The CDR3, as DNA: TGTGCCAGCAGCCCCAGAGGCGGCGGGGGGCTCGACATTCAGTACTTC.

V gene TRBV7-8 combines with J gene TRBJ1-2; the D gene is possibly TRBD1 (5 bases). The length of the CDR3 is 15 residues. With 5 bases removed from V and 4 bases from J, the gap between germline ends came to 17 bases. Germline CDR1 reads SGHVS; CDR2 reads FQNEAQ. DNA of the CDR3: TGTGCCAGCAGCCCGGTTGACAGTCCGCCCTATGGCTACACCTTC. Translating gives CASSPVDSPPYGYTF.